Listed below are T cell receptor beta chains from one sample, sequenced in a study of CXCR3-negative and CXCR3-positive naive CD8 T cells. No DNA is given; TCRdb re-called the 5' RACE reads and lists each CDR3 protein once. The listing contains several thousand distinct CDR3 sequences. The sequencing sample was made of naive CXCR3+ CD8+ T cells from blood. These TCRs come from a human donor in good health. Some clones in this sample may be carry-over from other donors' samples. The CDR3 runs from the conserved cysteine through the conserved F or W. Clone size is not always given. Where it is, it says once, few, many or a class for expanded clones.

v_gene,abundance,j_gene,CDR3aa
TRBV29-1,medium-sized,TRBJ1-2,CSVEGTRNRYGYTF
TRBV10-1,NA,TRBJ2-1,CASRSGLAVDEQFF
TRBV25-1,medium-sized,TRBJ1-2,CASSSGTGEDYGYTF
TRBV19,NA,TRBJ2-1,CATLRGGEQFF
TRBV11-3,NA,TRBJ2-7,CASSSRPGQNGIYEQYF
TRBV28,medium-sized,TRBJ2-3,CASSHQGSVDTQYF
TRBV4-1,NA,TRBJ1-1,CASSQSGQMNTEAFF
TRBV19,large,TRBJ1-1,CASSTISGYPNTEAFF
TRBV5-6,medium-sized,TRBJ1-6,CASSLGTGTGEFVLHF
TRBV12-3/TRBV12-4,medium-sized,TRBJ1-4,CASRNTDFNEKLFF
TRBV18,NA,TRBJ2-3,CASSPSGFPQGTDTQYF
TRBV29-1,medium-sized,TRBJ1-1,CSVEAYAGRGNTEAFF
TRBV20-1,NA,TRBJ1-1,CSARVRVPEGTEAFF
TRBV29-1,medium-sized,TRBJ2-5,CSVDPVDSGGPEETQYF
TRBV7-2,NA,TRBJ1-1,CASSLVQGAAEAFF
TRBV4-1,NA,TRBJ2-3,CASSPMGQETDTQYF
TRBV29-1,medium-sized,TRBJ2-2,CSVVTGEGTGELFF
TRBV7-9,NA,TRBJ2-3,CASSPSTSGGADTQYF
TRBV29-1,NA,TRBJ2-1,CSVHSGTNNEQFF
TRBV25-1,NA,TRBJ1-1,CASRNRGTEAFF
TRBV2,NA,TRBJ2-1,CASSEAWGAGDNEQFF
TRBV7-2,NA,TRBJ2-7,CASSILGAGGEQYF
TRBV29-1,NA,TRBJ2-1,CSAPTSGPYNEQFF
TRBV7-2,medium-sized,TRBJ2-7,CASSLRRQATPTDEQYF
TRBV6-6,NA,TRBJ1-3,CASSYSVPGIGNTIYF
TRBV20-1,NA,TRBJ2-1,CSGRASGGSSYNEQFF
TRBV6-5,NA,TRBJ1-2,CASTLGDTKGYTF
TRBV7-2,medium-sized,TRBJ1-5,CASSLGRSGQGYSNQPQHF
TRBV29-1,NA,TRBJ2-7,CSVGGDYEQYF
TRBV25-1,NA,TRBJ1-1,CASSVTGVGTEAFF
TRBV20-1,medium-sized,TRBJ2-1,CSARSYVGQGAGNEQFF
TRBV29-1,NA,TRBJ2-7,CSVTEDRIYEQYF